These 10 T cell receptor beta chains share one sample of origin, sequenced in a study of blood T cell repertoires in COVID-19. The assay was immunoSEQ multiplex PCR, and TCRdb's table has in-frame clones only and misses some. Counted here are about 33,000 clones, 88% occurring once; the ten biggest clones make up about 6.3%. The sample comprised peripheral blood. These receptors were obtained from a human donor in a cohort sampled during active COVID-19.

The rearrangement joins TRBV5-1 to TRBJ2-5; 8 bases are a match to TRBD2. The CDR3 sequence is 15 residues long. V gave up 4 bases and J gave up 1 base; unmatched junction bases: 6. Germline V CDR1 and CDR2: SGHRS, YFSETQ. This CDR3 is CASSVGLAVQETQYF. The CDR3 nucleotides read TGCGCCAGCAGCGTAGGACTAGCCGTCCAAGAGACCCAGTACTTC.

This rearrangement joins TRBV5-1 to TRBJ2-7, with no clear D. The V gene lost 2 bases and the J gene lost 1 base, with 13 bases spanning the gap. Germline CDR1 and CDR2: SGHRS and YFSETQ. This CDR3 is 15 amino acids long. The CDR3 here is CASSFRKTASYEQYF. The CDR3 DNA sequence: TGCGCCAGCAGCTTTAGGAAGACTGCATCCTACGAGCAGTACTTC. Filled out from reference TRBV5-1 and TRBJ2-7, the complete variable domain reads KAGVTQTPRYLIKTRGQQVTLSCSPISGHRSVSWYQQTPGQGLQFLFEYFSETQRNKGNFPGRFSGRQFSNSRSEMNVSTLELGDSALYLCASSFRKTASYEQYFGPGTRLTVT.

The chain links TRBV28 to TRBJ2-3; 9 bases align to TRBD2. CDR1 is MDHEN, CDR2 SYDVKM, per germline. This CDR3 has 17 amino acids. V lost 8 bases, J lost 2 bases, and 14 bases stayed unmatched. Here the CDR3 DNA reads TGTGCCAGCCGCGGGGGGGGTCCGCTGGTTTACACAGATACGCAGTATTTT. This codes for CASRGGGPLVYTDTQYF. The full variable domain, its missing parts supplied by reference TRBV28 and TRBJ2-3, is DVKVTQSSRYLVKRTGEKVFLECVQDMDHENMFWYRQDPGLGLRLIYFSYDVKMKEKGDIPEGYSVSREKKERFSLILESASTNQTSMYLCASRGGGPLVYTDTQYFGPGTRLTVL.

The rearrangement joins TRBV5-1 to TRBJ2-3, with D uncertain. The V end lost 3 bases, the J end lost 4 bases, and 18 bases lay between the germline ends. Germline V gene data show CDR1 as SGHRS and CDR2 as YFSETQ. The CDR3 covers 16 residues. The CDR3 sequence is CASSSHRPEVADTQYF. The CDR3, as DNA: TGCGCCAGCAGCTCTCATCGTCCTGAGGTTGCAGATACGCAGTATTTT. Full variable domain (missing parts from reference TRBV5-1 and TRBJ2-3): KAGVTQTPRYLIKTRGQQVTLSCSPISGHRSVSWYQQTPGQGLQFLFEYFSETQRNKGNFPGRFSGRQFSNSRSEMNVSTLELGDSALYLCASSSHRPEVADTQYFGPGTRLTVL.

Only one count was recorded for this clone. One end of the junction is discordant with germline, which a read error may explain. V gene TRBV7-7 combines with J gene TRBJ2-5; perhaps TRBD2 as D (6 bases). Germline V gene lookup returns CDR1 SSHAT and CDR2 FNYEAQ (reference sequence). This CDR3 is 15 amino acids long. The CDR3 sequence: CASSLQGTPKWDQYF. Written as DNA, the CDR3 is TGTGCTAGCAGCTTACAAGGGACTCCCAAGTGGGACCAGTACTTC.

CDR3 protein: CASSAEDRVGYNSPLHF. CDR3 nucleotide sequence: TGTGCCAGCAGCGCCGAGGACAGGGTAGGCTATAATTCACCCCTCCACTTT. The genes are TRBV9 and TRBJ1-6; TRBD1 matches 8 bases. J gave up 3 bases and V 3 bases, and 8 bases lay outside the gene matches. There are 17 residues in the CDR3. The germline gives CDR1 SGDLS, CDR2 YYNGEE.

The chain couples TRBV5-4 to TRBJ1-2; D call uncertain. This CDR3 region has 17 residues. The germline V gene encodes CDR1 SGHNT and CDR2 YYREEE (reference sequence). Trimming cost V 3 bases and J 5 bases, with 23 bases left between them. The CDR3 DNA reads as TGTGCCAGCAGCTCCACCGTCAGAATCCCCCGCGGTTATGGCTACACCTTC. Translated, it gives CASSSTVRIPRGYGYTF.

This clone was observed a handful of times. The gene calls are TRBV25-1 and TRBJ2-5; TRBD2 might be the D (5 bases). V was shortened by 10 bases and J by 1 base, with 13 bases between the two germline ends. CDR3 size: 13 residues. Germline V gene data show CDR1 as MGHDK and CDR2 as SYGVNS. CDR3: CATSFSGQETQYF. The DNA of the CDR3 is TGTGCCACCTCTTTCAGCGGCCAAGAGACCCAGTACTTC.

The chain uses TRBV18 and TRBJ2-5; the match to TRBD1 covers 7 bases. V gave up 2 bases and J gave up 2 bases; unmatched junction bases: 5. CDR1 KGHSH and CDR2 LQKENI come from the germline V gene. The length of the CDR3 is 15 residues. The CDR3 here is CASSPTQGRQETQYF. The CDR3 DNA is TGTGCCAGCTCACCAACACAGGGGAGACAAGAGACCCAGTACTTC.

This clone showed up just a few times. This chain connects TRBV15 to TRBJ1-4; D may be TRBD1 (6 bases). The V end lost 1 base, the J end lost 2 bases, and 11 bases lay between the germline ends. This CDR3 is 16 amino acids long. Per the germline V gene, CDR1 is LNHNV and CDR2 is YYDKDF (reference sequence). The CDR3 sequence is CATSRAGGLTNEKLFF. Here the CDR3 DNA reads TGTGCCACCAGCAGAGCCGGGGGGCTCACTAATGAAAAACTGTTTTTT.